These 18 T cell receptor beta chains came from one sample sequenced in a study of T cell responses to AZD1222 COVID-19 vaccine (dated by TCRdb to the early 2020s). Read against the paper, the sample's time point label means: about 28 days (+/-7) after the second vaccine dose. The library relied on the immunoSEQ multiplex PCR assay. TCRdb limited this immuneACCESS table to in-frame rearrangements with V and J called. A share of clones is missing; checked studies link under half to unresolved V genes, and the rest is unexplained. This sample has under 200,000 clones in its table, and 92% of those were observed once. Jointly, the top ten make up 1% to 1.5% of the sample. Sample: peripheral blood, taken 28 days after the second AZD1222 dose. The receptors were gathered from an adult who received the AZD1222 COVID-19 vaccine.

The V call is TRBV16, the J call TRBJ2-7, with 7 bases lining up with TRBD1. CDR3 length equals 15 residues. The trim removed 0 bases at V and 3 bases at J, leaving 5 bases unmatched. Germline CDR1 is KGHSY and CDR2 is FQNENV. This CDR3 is CASSQSPGQFYEQYF. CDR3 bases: TGTGCCAGCAGCCAATCCCCGGGACAGTTCTACGAGCAGTACTTC.

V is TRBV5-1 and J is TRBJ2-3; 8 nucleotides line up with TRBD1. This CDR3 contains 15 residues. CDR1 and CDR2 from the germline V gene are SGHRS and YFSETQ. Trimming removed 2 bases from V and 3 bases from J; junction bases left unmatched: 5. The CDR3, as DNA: TGCGCCAGCAGCTTCCGACAGGGGCGGACAGATACGCAGTATTTT. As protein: CASSFRQGRTDTQYF.

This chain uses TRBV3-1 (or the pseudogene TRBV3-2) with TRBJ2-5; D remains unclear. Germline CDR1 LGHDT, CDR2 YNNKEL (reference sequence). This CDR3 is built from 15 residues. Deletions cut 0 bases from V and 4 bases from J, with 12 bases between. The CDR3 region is CASSQDHGQLETQYF. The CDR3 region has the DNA TGTGCCAGCAGCCAAGACCACGGGCAATTAGAGACCCAGTACTTC.

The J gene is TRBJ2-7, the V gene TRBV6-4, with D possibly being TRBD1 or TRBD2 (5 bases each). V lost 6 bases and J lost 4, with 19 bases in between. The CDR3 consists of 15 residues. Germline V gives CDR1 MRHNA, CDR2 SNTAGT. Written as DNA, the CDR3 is TGTGCCAGCAGCCGCACCGGGACGGTCACATACGAGCAGTACTTC. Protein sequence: CASSRTGTVTYEQYF.

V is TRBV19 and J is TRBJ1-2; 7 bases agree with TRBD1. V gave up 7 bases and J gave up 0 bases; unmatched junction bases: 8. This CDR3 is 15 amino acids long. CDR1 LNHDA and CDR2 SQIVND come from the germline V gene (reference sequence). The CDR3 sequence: CASNPMTGTNYGYTF. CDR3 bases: TGTGCCAGTAACCCCATGACAGGGACTAACTATGGCTACACCTTC.

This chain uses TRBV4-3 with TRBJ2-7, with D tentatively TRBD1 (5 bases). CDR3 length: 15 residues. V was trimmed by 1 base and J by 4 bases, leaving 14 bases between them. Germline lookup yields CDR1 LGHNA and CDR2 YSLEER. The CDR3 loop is CASSQASSAGYEQYF. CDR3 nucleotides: TGCGCCAGCAGCCAAGCGTCTTCGGCAGGGTACGAGCAGTACTTC.

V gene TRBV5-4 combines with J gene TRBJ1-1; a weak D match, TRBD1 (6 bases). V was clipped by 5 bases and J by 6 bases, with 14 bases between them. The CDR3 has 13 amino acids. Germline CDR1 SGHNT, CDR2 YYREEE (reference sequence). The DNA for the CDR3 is TGTGCCAGCAGAGGCGGGGGCGCAGCTGAAGCTTTCTTT. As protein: CASRGGGAAEAFF.

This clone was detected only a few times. As DNA, the CDR3 is TGTGCCTGGGGACAGGAGAACACTGAAGCTTTCTTT. Protein: CAWGQENTEAFF. This chain links TRBV30 with TRBJ1-1; TRBD1 matches 7 bases. CDR1 is GTSNPN and CDR2 is SVGIG in the germline V gene (reference sequence). The CDR3 sequence is 12 residues long. V shed 5 bases and J 1 base; nucleotides not matched to a gene: 1.

Here the CDR3 DNA reads TGTGCCAGTACTGGGCAGGTCTTTGAAAAACTGTTTTTT. Its translation: CASTGQVFEKLFF. V usage is TRBV19 and J usage is TRBJ1-4; D call uncertain. The ends were cut back, 7 bases at V and 7 bases at J, with 13 bases in the middle. This CDR3 is 13 amino acids long. CDR1 is LNHDA, CDR2 SQIVND, per germline (reference sequence).

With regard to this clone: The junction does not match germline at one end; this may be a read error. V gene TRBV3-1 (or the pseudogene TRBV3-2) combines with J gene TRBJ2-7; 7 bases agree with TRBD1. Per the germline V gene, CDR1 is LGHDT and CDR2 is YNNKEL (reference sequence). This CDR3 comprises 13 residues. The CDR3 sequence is CASSSGQYYEQCF. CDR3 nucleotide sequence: TGTGCCAGCAGTTCGGGACAGTACTACGAGCAGTGCTTC.

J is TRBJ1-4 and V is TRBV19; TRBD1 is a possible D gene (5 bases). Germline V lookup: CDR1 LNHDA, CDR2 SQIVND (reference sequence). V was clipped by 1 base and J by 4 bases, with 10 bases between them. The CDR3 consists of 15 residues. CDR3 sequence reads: CASSIVGDLNEKLFF. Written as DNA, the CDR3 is TGTGCCAGTAGTATAGTGGGGGACCTTAATGAAAAACTGTTTTTT.

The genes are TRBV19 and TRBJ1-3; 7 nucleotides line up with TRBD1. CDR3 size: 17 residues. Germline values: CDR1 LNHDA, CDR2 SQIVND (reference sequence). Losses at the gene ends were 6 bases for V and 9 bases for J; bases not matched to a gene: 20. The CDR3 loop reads CASRTFQGGRTTATIYF. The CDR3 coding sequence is TGTGCCAGTAGGACCTTCCAGGGGGGGCGGACGACGGCCACCATATATTTT.

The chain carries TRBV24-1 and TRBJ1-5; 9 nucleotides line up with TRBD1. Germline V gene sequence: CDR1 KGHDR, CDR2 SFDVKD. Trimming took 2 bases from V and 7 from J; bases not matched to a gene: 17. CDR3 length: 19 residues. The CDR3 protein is CATSDSLRGGTGSGQPQHF. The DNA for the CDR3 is TGTGCCACCAGTGATTCTCTTCGGGGCGGGACAGGGAGCGGGCAGCCCCAGCATTTT.

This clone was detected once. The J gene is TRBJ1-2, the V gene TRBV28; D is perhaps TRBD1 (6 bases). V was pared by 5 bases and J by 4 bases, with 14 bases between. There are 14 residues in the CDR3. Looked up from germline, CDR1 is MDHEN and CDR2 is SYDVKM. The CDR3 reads CASSGGLGGYGYTF. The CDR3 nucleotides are TGTGCCAGCAGTGGGGGCTTGGGGGGCTATGGCTACACCTTC.

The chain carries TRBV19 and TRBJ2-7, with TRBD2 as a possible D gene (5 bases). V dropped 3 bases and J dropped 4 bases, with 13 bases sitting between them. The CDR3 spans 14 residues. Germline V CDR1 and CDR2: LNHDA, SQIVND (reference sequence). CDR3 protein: CASSIRGGGYEQYF. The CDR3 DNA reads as TGTGCCAGTAGTATCCGGGGTGGTGGGTACGAGCAGTACTTC.

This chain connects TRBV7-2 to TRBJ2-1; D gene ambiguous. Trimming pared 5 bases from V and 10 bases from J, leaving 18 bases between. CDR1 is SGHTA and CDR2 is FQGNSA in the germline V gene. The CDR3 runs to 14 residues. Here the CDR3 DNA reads TGTGCCAGCAGCCCAATTGGCTCGGGCCGGGAGCAGTTCTTC. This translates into CASSPIGSGREQFF.

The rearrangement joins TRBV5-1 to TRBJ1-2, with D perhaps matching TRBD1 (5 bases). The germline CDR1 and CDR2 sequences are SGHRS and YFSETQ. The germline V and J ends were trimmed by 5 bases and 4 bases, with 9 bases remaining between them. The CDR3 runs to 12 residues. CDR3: CASRGESYGYTF. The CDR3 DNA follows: TGCGCCAGCAGGGGGGAGAGCTATGGCTACACCTTC.

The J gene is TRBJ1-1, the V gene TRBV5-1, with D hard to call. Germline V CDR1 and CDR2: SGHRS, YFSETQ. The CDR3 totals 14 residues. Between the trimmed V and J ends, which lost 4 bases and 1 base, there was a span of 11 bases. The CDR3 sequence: CASSPWAANTEAFF. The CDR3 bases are TGCGCCAGCAGCCCTTGGGCGGCGAACACTGAAGCTTTCTTT.